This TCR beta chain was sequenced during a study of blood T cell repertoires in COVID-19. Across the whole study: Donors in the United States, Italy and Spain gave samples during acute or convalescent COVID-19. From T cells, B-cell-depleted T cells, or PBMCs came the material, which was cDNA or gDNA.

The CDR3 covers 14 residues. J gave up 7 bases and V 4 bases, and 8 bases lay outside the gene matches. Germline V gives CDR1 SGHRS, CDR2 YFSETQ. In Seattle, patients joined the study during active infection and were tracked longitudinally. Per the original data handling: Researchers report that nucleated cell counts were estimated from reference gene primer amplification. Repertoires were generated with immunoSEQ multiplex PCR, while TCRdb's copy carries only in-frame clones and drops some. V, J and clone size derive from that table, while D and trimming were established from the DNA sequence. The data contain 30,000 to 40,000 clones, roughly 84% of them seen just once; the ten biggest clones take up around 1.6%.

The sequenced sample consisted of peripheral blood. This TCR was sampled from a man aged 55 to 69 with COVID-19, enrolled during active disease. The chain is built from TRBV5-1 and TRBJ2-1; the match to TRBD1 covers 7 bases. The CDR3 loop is CASSRDRLNNEQFF. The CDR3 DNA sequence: TGCGCCAGCAGCCGGGACAGACTAAATAATGAGCAGTTCTTC. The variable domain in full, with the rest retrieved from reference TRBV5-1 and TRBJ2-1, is KAGVTQTPRYLIKTRGQQVTLSCSPISGHRSVSWYQQTPGQGLQFLFEYFSETQRNKGNFPGRFSGRQFSNSRSEMNVSTLELGDSALYLCASSRDRLNNEQFFGPGTRLTVL.